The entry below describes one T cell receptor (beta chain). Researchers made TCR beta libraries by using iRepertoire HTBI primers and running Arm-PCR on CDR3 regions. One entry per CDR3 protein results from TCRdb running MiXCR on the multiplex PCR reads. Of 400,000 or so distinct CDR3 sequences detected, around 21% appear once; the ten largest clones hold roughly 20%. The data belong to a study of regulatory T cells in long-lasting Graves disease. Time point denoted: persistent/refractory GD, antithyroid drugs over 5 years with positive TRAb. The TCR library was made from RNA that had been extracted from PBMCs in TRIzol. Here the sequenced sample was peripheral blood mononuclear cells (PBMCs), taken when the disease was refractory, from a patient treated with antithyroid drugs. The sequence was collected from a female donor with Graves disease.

CDR3: CASSHREMNTEAFF. The CDR3 DNA follows: TGTGCCAGCAGCCACAGGGAGATGAACACTGAAGCTTTCTTT. This chain uses TRBV7-9 with TRBJ1-1; D is possibly TRBD1 (6 bases). This CDR3 comprises 14 residues. V lost 5 bases and J lost 0, with 10 bases in between. Germline values: CDR1 SEHNR, CDR2 FQNEAQ (reference sequence). Supplemented by reference TRBV7-9 and TRBJ1-1, the full variable domain reads DTGVSQNPRHKITKRGQNVTFRCDPISEHNRLYWYRQTLGQGPEFLTYFQNEAQLEKSRLLSDRFSAERPKGSFSTLEIQRTEQGDSAMYLCASSHREMNTEAFFGQGTRLTVV.